This is a list of T cell receptor beta chains from one sample in a study of immune reconstitution after stem cell transplant in scleroderma. TCRdb reprocessed the RT-PCR reads via MiXCR and lists one record per CDR3 protein. The repertoire has under 5,000 distinct CDR3 sequences, 8.5% of them found once; the top ten carry around 4%. Sample collection occurred before or after autologous hematopoietic stem cell transplantation (not recorded which). The receptor source for this set is a male donor with systemic sclerosis. Each CDR3 is given with its conserved first and last residue. The order of the fields is V gene, J gene, CDR3 protein.

TRBV14	TRBJ1-2	CASSPRSTRQDYGYTF
TRBV5-1	TRBJ2-3	CASSLEGLGTDTQYF
TRBV20-1	TRBJ1-5	CSAPPDRGHQPQHF
TRBV27	TRBJ2-1	CASSPSGLAYTYNEQFF
TRBV5-1	TRBJ2-1	CASSLGLAGNNEQFF
TRBV20-1	TRBJ2-7	CSADDRSSSYEQYF
TRBV29-1	TRBJ2-5	CSVDSAGETQYF
TRBV5-1	TRBJ1-1	CASSRTGTGWATTEAFF
TRBV10-3	TRBJ2-5	CAISIGGGEETQYF
TRBV5-1	TRBJ2-2	CASSLAAGGLNTGELFF
TRBV29-1	TRBJ2-7	CSFLGQGFYEQYF
TRBV20-1	TRBJ2-3	CSACRREGTDTQYF
TRBV9	TRBJ2-7	CASSPYGTGQYEQYF
TRBV29-1	TRBJ1-1	CSVGDRGSTEAFF
TRBV20-1	TRBJ2-1	CSARDRQNNEQFF
TRBV5-1	TRBJ1-2	CASSLETRVYGYTF
TRBV12-3/TRBV12-4	TRBJ2-5	CASSQVGERSGETQYF
TRBV5-1	TRBJ1-2	CASSDGTGEAYTF
TRBV28	TRBJ1-3	CASRFDGIGNTIYF
TRBV20-1	TRBJ1-2	CSARDQGRYYGYTF
TRBV3-1	TRBJ2-1	CASSQDIGVTRVGGQFF
TRBV20-1	TRBJ2-7	CSAREGTTDLGEQYF
TRBV7-2	TRBJ2-5	CASSWAFQETQYF
TRBV6-1	TRBJ1-5	CASSEGEGARNQPQHF
TRBV6-5	TRBJ1-3	CASSYSMDGAGNTIYF
TRBV19	TRBJ2-7	CASSPGTNYEQYF
TRBV5-1	TRBJ2-3	CASSSRQGTQNTQYF
TRBV20-1	TRBJ1-4	CSAPGTADSTNEKLFF
TRBV5-1	TRBJ2-7	CASSWMDRYYEQYF
TRBV18	TRBJ2-5	CASSVGTVLETQYF
TRBV24-1	TRBJ2-2	CATGSMGTGELFF
TRBV20-1	TRBJ2-2	CSARLDNTGELFF
TRBV5-6	TRBJ2-7	CASSFDLAYEQYF
TRBV20-1	TRBJ2-5	CSAGDGTAHSYFQETQYF
TRBV6-5	TRBJ2-7	CASSYDDDPTYEQYF
TRBV20-1	TRBJ2-1	CSARDGRTGLNEQFF
TRBV4-3	TRBJ1-4	CASSQDLHLGDRPTTNEKLFF
TRBV29-1	TRBJ1-2	CSVDDQAYGYTF
TRBV19	TRBJ1-1	CASSLGPFPGRNTEAFF
TRBV5-5	TRBJ2-2	CASSLSTGELFF
TRBV20-1	TRBJ2-7	CSASLRLTYEQYF
TRBV27	TRBJ1-5	CASSTGSQPQHF
TRBV29-1	TRBJ2-7	CSVGDSSYEQYF
TRBV29-1	TRBJ2-5	CSVQQGLAQETQYF
TRBV20-1	TRBJ2-7	CSAQTEFNREQYF
TRBV18	TRBJ2-1	CASSPDSYNEQFF
TRBV7-3	TRBJ2-5	CASSLGLQETQYF
TRBV7-2	TRBJ2-1	CASGLMGRREQFF
TRBV20-1	TRBJ2-7	CSAWRGYEQYF
TRBV5-1	TRBJ2-5	CASSPGGPRETQYF
TRBV10-2	TRBJ2-7	CASRIQGAGEQYF
TRBV7-2	TRBJ2-7	CASSFTYEQYF
TRBV5-6	TRBJ2-3	CASSALTSGPGTDTQYF
TRBV11-3	TRBJ2-5	CASSVGLAGLETQYF
TRBV19	TRBJ2-7	CASSTGQGSYEQYF
TRBV7-2	TRBJ2-3	CASSVVLDTQYF
TRBV5-1	TRBJ2-5	CASSLVELPETQYF
TRBV7-2	TRBJ2-1	CASSFRYDNEQFF